Reported below is one T cell receptor (beta chain). Its antigen is not known. The sample originates from a study of cytomegalovirus exposure and HLA in healthy donors. CDR3 length: 15 amino acids. J gave up 5 bases and V 5 bases, and 8 bases lay outside the gene matches. CDR1 and CDR2 from the germline V gene are SGHNT and YENEEA. General study points: Analysis was performed later, and it showed HLA-associated TCR beta chains to be more clonally expanded than equally common others. Roughly uniform depth of sequencing across donors was assumed in presence/absence analyses. The productive fraction for most TCR beta V segments was about 90% or about 30% in an earlier analysis. A later analysis reported that several of the most significant clusters appeared to be linked to common viral pathogens, among them Epstein-Barr virus.

The PCR had 60 Vbeta and 13 Jbeta primers. Profiled with immunoSEQ multiplex PCR; TCRdb holds only in-frame clones, not every one. The data show roughly 290,000 clones, with 70% to 90% seen just once and about 2.5% held by the top ten. The gene calls are TRBV11-3 and TRBJ2-5; 10 positions match TRBD1. Sequenced sample: PBMCs. This TCR derives from a woman aged 18-30 years in good health and CMV-seronegative. CDR3 sequence reads: CASSRGTGVTETQYF. CDR3 DNA sequence: TGTGCCAGCAGCCGCGGGACAGGGGTGACGGAGACCCAGTACTTC.